The 15 T cell receptor beta chains below come from one sample, sequenced in a study of PD-1 blockade in classical Hodgkin lymphoma. The table came from immunoSEQ multiplex PCR; TCRdb's copy has only in-frame clones and leaves some out. Among approximately 5,000 clones listed, about 71% were seen once. Each patient experienced a relapse that followed autologous stem cell transplantation, and brentuximab vedotin exposure varied. The source material was peripheral blood mononuclear cells (PBMCs), sampled before the second cycle of nivolumab. The receptors originated from a human donor with classical Hodgkin lymphoma.

J is TRBJ2-1 and V is TRBV4-3; no reliable D call. The germline V gene encodes CDR1 LGHNA and CDR2 YSLEER. Trimming left V 1 base short and J 5 bases short, with 6 bases between. This CDR3 has 13 residues. CDR3 sequence reads: CASSQALNNEQFF. As DNA, the CDR3 is TGCGCCAGCAGCCAAGCCTTAAACAATGAGCAGTTCTTC.

The rearrangement joins TRBV7-2 to TRBJ2-7; D is unresolved. The V and J ends lost 1 base and 3 bases respectively, with 4 bases between them. Germline V gene data show CDR1 as SGHTA and CDR2 as FQGNSA. The length of the CDR3 is 12 residues. This chain's CDR3 is CASSLDLYEQYF. The CDR3 region has the DNA TGTGCCAGCAGCTTAGACCTCTACGAGCAGTACTTC.

The rearrangement links TRBV5-6 to TRBJ2-7; no reliable D call. Germline V gene sequence: CDR1 SGHDT, CDR2 YYEEEE. The CDR3 is 15 residues long. Trimming cost V 0 bases and J 0 bases, with 10 bases left between them. CDR3 region: CASSLGRLSSYEQYF. The CDR3 DNA sequence: TGTGCCAGCAGCTTGGGGCGGCTTAGCTCCTACGAGCAGTACTTC.

This clone has a handful of counts. The chain recombines TRBV5-1 with TRBJ2-3; 14 nucleotides line up with TRBD2. Germline trimming cut 4 bases from V and 4 bases from J; bases unmatched to any gene: 11. In germline, CDR1 is SGHRS, CDR2 YFSETQ. The CDR3 sequence is 18 residues long. The CDR3 sequence is CASSADPGLAGEADTQYF. The CDR3 nucleotides are TGCGCCAGCAGCGCAGATCCGGGACTAGCGGGAGAGGCAGATACGCAGTATTTT.

This chain joins TRBV7-3 and TRBJ2-3, with D uncertain. The V end lost 4 bases, the J end lost 2 bases, and 7 bases lay between the germline ends. The CDR3 is 13 amino acids. Germline V gene lookup returns CDR1 SGHTA and CDR2 FQGTGA. CDR3 amino acids: CASSSWTTDTQYF. The CDR3 region has the DNA TGTGCCAGCAGCTCGTGGACCACAGATACGCAGTATTTT. The full variable domain, rest sourced from reference TRBV7-3 and TRBJ2-3, is GAGVSQTPSNKVTEKGKYVELRCDPISGHTALYWYRQSLGQGPEFLIYFQGTGAADDSGLPNDRFFAVRPEGSVSTLKIQRTERGDSAVYLCASSSWTTDTQYFGPGTRLTVL.

The chain recombines TRBV7-6 with TRBJ1-1; the D gene is possibly TRBD1 (6 bases). Per germline, CDR1 SGHVS and CDR2 FNYEAQ. This CDR3 comprises 14 residues. The V and J ends lost 5 bases and 2 bases respectively, with 12 bases between them. The CDR3: CASSPGGANTEAFF. CDR3 nucleotide sequence: TGTGCCAGCAGCCCCGGGGGCGCAAACACTGAAGCTTTCTTT.

This clone is labeled medium-sized (0.01 to 0.1%). This same CDR3 is encoded by further DNA sequences in the sample. This chain links TRBV7-3 with TRBJ1-3; D unresolved. CDR3 length: 15 amino acids. Germline V gene lookup returns CDR1 SGHTA and CDR2 FQGTGA. Trimming took 2 bases from V and 3 from J, leaving 11 bases between them. This CDR3 reads CASSLSGGYGNTIYF. The CDR3 DNA sequence: TGTGCCAGCAGCTTATCCGGCGGATATGGAAACACCATATATTTT.

The chain joins TRBV29-1 to TRBJ1-1; TRBD1 aligns across 9 bases. J was trimmed by 6 bases and V by 6 bases; bases with no gene match: 20. Germline V CDR1 and CDR2: SQVTM, ANQGSEA. CDR3 length: 17 residues. In DNA form, the CDR3 reads TGCAGCGTCCGAATTCCCGGGACAGGGTTAAAGTCCGCTGAAGCTTTCTTT. This codes for CSVRIPGTGLKSAEAFF.

The rearrangement uses TRBV2 and TRBJ2-3; possibly TRBD1 or TRBD2 for D (5 bases each). Germline CDR1 reads SNHLY; CDR2 reads FYNNEI. V shed 3 bases and J shed 5 bases, with 12 bases lying between them. This CDR3 has 14 residues. The DNA of the CDR3 is TGTGCCAGCAGTGAGGGGGTACCAGGAGATACGCAGTATTTT. As protein: CASSEGVPGDTQYF.

This chain joins TRBV15 and TRBJ1-1; possible D gene TRBD1, 6 bases. V dropped 1 base and J dropped 5 bases, with 11 bases sitting between them. This CDR3 spans 14 amino acids. Germline loops: CDR1 LNHNV, CDR2 YYDKDF (reference sequence). CDR3 sequence (DNA): TGTGCCACCAGCAGAGGGGCCACAGGGACTGAAGCTTTCTTT. As protein: CATSRGATGTEAFF.

The chain combines TRBV7-6 with TRBJ1-1, with a tentative D call TRBD1 (6 bases). The CDR3 loop spans 15 amino acids. Germline assignment: CDR1 SGHVS and CDR2 FNYEAQ. V was cut by 2 bases and J by 5 bases, with 15 bases left in between. The CDR3 is CASSLIQGRRTEAFF. The CDR3 nucleotides read TGTGCCAGCAGCTTAATTCAGGGGCGACGTACTGAAGCTTTCTTT. Full variable domain (missing parts from reference TRBV7-6 and TRBJ1-1): GAGVSQSPRYKVTKRGQDVALRCDPISGHVSLYWYRQALGQGPEFLTYFNYEAQQDKSGLPNDRFSAERPEGSISTLTIQRTEQRDSAMYRCASSLIQGRRTEAFFGQGTRLTVV.

The chain couples TRBV7-3 to TRBJ2-1; D not resolved. The ends were cut back, 1 base at V and 8 bases at J, with 9 bases in the middle. Germline V gene sequence: CDR1 SGHTA, CDR2 FQGTGA. The CDR3 extends over 13 amino acids. Here the CDR3 reads CASSLSSIDEQFF. CDR3 sequence (DNA): TGTGCCAGCAGCTTAAGTAGTATCGATGAGCAGTTCTTC.

The chain joins TRBV4-1 to TRBJ2-3, with 7 bases lining up with TRBD1. CDR3 length equals 14 residues. Germline values: CDR1 MGHRA, CDR2 YSYEKL. The ends lost 4 bases at V and 4 bases at J; junction bases unmatched: 5. CDR3 DNA sequence: TGCGCCAGCAGCCCCACAGGGGACCCAGATACGCAGTATTTT. This codes for CASSPTGDPDTQYF.

The CDR3, as DNA: TGTGCCAGTAGTTCCCTTGGGTCATCTGGGCAGCCCCAGCATTTT. It yields the protein CASSSLGSSGQPQHF. V and J are TRBV19 and TRBJ1-5; the D is unclear. The CDR3 runs to 15 residues. Germline V gene data show CDR1 as LNHDA and CDR2 as SQIVND (reference sequence). V lost 5 bases and J lost 7, with 18 bases in between.

This chain connects TRBV9 to TRBJ2-1; possibly TRBD1 for D (6 bases). The CDR3 sequence is 13 residues long. Germline assignment: CDR1 SGDLS and CDR2 YYNGEE. V lost 3 bases, J lost 8 bases, and 12 bases lay in between. This CDR3 is CASSDRVFDEQFF. CDR3 in DNA: TGTGCCAGCAGCGACAGGGTTTTCGATGAGCAGTTCTTC.